These 15 T cell receptor beta chains originate from one sample sequenced in a study of cytomegalovirus exposure and HLA in healthy donors. PCR was performed using 60 Vbeta and 13 Jbeta primers. Sequencing was performed with immunoSEQ multiplex PCR; in TCRdb, only in-frame clones are kept and a portion is missing. The sample holds around 120,000 clones; about 80% are singletons and the top ten take under 4.5%. The sequencing input was PBMCs. The source is a woman aged 40 to 50 in good health and CMV-seronegative.

This clone was detected only a few times. V gene TRBV9 combines with J gene TRBJ2-7; 11 bases map to TRBD2. V shed 4 bases, J shed 6 bases, and the junction held 9 bases outside the gene matches. This CDR3 has 15 amino acids. CDR1 SGDLS and CDR2 YYNGEE come from the germline V gene. The CDR3 sequence: CASSRTSGWGGEQYF. In nucleotides, the CDR3 is TGTGCCAGCAGCCGGACTAGCGGGTGGGGGGGCGAGCAGTACTTC.

The chain uses TRBV2 and TRBJ2-3; 13 bases agree with TRBD2. V shed 4 bases, J shed 0 bases, and the junction held 7 bases outside the gene matches. The CDR3 is made up of 18 amino acids. Germline CDR1 is SNHLY and CDR2 is FYNNEI. CDR3 DNA: TGTGCCAGCAGTGGAGGGACTAGCGGGACCCACAGCACAGATACGCAGTATTTT. This translates into CASSGGTSGTHSTDTQYF.

The chain couples TRBV5-4 to TRBJ2-1, with TRBD2 matching over 11 bases. Germline values: CDR1 SGHNT, CDR2 YYREEE (reference sequence). V shed 4 bases and J 8 bases; nucleotides not matched to a gene: 8. The CDR3 covers 15 residues. This CDR3 is CASSPRLAGNDEQFF. In DNA, the CDR3 is TGTGCCAGCAGCCCCCGACTAGCGGGGAACGATGAGCAGTTCTTC.

The chain uses TRBV28 and TRBJ2-2; 10 nucleotides agree with TRBD2. The CDR3 extends over 16 amino acids. Germline V lookup: CDR1 MDHEN, CDR2 SYDVKM. With V trimmed by 6 bases and J by 2 bases, 6 bases remained unmatched. The CDR3 here is CASRTAGGPNTGELFF. CDR3 in DNA: TGTGCCAGCAGGACAGCGGGAGGGCCTAACACCGGGGAGCTGTTTTTT.

The genes are TRBV7-9 and TRBJ1-1, with 8 nucleotides matching TRBD1. Germline lookup yields CDR1 SEHNR and CDR2 FQNEAQ (reference sequence). This CDR3 comprises 15 residues. Trimming at V came to 1 base and at J to 3 bases, leaving 4 bases not matched to a gene. CDR3 nucleotide sequence: TGTGCCAGCAGCTTAGGACGACAGGGGTACACTGAAGCTTTCTTT. This codes for CASSLGRQGYTEAFF. Full variable domain (rest looked up from reference TRBV7-9 and TRBJ1-1): DTGVSQNPRHKITKRGQNVTFRCDPISEHNRLYWYRQTLGQGPEFLTYFQNEAQLEKSRLLSDRFSAERPKGSFSTLEIQRTEQGDSAMYLCASSLGRQGYTEAFFGQGTRLTVV.

There are a few counts of this clone. The rearrangement uses TRBV28 and TRBJ2-1, with D possibly TRBD1 on 6 matching bases. CDR3 length: 13 amino acids. Germline loops: CDR1 MDHEN, CDR2 SYDVKM. V lost 5 bases and J lost 4, with 9 bases in between. DNA of the CDR3: TGTGCCAGCAGTCCTGACAGGTACAATGAGCAGTTCTTC. Translating gives CASSPDRYNEQFF.

This clone was counted a single time. The genes are TRBV4-1 and TRBJ1-5; TRBD1 might be the D (5 bases). V was cut by 0 bases and J by 9 bases, with 12 bases left in between. Germline lookup yields CDR1 MGHRA and CDR2 YSYEKL. This CDR3 contains 14 residues. The CDR3 region is CASSQEHGGGPQHF. The CDR3 DNA reads TGCGCCAGCAGCCAAGAACACGGGGGAGGGCCCCAGCATTTT.

The chain uses TRBV15 and TRBJ2-5; TRBD1 matches at 9 bases. The last part of the DNA fits TRBJ2-7 better; the J call may be wrong. Germline CDR1 reads LNHNV; CDR2 reads YYDKDF (reference sequence). This CDR3 contains 14 residues. As DNA, the CDR3 is TGTGCCACCAGCACAAAACAGGGGGCTAGCGAGCAGTACTTC. Encoded protein: CATSTKQGASEQYF.

This rearrangement joins TRBV4-3 to TRBJ1-2; D is unresolved. Germline V gene lookup returns CDR1 LGHNA and CDR2 YSLEER. Trimming stripped 0 bases from V and 5 bases from J, with 16 bases between. The length of the CDR3 is 16 residues. The CDR3, as DNA: TGCGCCAGCAGCCAAGATCTAACAGCCGGTCGATATGGCTACACCTTC. The encoded protein is CASSQDLTAGRYGYTF.

The J gene is TRBJ2-3, the V gene TRBV7-9, with D hard to call. Trimming pared 1 base from V and 1 base from J, leaving 9 bases between. This CDR3 contains 15 residues. Germline CDR1 reads SEHNR; CDR2 reads FQNEAQ (reference sequence). CDR3 loop: CASSLVQAGTDTQYF. The CDR3 DNA follows: TGTGCCAGCAGCTTAGTTCAGGCAGGCACAGATACGCAGTATTTT.

The J gene is TRBJ1-2, the V gene TRBV7-8, with 7 positions matching TRBD1. The CDR3 spans 17 residues. Germline V lookup: CDR1 SGHVS, CDR2 FQNEAQ. The trim removed 5 bases at V and 8 bases at J, leaving 20 bases unmatched. The DNA of the CDR3 is TGTGCCAGCAGCACTTACAGGGGCCGTTCCCCCGCGGGGGGCTACACCTTC. Translated, it gives CASSTYRGRSPAGGYTF.

Only one count was recorded for this clone. The rearrangement joins TRBV12-5 to TRBJ1-1, with D tentatively TRBD1 (5 bases). The V gene's germline CDR1 is LGHNT and CDR2 FRNRAP. CDR3 length: 11 residues. V shed 2 bases and J shed 7 bases, with 5 bases lying between them. The DNA for the CDR3 is TGTGCTAGTGGTTTGCAGGGTGAAGCTTTCTTT. Protein sequence: CASGLQGEAFF.

This chain connects TRBV7-2 to TRBJ2-7; perhaps TRBD2 as D (6 bases). Trimming removed 0 bases at V and 2 bases at J, with 8 bases between. Germline V CDR1 and CDR2: SGHTA, FQGNSA. The CDR3 contains 14 residues. The CDR3 is CASSLAGGPYEQYF. CDR3 DNA sequence: TGTGCCAGCAGCTTAGCGGGGGGACCCTACGAGCAGTACTTC.

J is TRBJ2-7 and V is TRBV28, with TRBD1 as a possible D gene (6 bases). Trimming removed 4 bases from V and 6 bases from J, with 16 bases in between. CDR1 and CDR2 (germline): MDHEN, SYDVKM. This CDR3 has 14 residues. This CDR3 is CASSSLQGLGEQYF. The CDR3, as DNA: TGTGCCAGCAGTTCCCTCCAGGGGCTGGGCGAGCAGTACTTC.

The sample holds a few counts of this clone. The rearrangement joins TRBV9 to TRBJ1-1; D is ambiguous. Germline V CDR1 and CDR2: SGDLS, YYNGEE. V lost 3 bases and J 8 bases, leaving 23 bases between the germline ends. The CDR3 is 16 amino acids. The CDR3 sequence is CASSGAPDGRIIEAFF. DNA of the CDR3: TGTGCCAGCAGCGGGGCCCCCGACGGAAGGATAATCGAAGCTTTCTTT.